Included here is one T cell receptor (beta chain) sequence, with context. The antigen is undetermined. MiXCR, run by TCRdb on the reads, gives a single entry per CDR3 protein. The repertoire holds about 60,000 distinct CDR3 sequences, with 33% as singletons. The sample originates from a study of T cell repertoires in cytomegalovirus infection. Study-wide context: Matching HLA type, along with CMV infection, was indicated by public TCR beta signatures.

With 4 bases removed from V and 2 bases from J, the gap between germline ends came to 1 base. The CDR3 contains 11 residues. Study-level points and caveats: Clonotypes of TCR beta that were HLA-C-restricted and CMV-specific dominated the ex vivo response.

The V gene is TRBV12-3 or TRBV12-4, the J gene TRBJ2-3; D not resolved. The sequence was collected from a human donor in good health (CMV status not recorded). Some clones in this sample may be carry-over from other donors' samples. The sample consisted of PBMCs, sequenced either directly or after in vitro stimulation (not recorded which). CDR3 sequence reads: CASSSTDTQYF. The DNA of the CDR3 is TGTGCCAGCAGTTCCACAGATACGCAGTATTTT.